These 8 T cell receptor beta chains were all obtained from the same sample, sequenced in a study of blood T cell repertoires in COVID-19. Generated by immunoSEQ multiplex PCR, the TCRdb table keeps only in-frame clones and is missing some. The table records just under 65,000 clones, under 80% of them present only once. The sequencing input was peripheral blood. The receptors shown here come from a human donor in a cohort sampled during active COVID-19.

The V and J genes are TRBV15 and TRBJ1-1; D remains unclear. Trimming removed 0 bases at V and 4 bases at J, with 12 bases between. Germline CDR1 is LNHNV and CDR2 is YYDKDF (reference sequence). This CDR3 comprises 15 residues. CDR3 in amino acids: CATSRDRSRGTEAFF. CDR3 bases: TGTGCCACCAGCAGAGATCGCTCCAGAGGCACTGAAGCTTTCTTT.

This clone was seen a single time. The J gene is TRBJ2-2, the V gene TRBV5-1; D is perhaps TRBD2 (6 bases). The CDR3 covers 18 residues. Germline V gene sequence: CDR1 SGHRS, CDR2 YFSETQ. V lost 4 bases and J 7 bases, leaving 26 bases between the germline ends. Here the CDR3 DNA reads TGCGCCAGCAGCGCCTTGGGGGGTCCACCGAGAGAGGACGGGGAGCTGTTTTTT. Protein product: CASSALGGPPREDGELFF.

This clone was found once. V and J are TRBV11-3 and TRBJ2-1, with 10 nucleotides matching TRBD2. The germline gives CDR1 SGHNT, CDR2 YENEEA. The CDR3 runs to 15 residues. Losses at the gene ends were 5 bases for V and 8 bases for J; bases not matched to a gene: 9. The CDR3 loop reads CASSQASGGAHEQFF. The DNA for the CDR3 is TGTGCCAGCAGCCAGGCCAGCGGGGGGGCACATGAGCAGTTCTTC.

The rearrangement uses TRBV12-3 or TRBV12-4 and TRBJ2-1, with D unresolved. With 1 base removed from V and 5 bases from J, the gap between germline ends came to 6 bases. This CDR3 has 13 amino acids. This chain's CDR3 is CASSLGRDNEQFF. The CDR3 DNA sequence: TGTGCCAGCAGTTTAGGGAGAGACAATGAGCAGTTCTTC.

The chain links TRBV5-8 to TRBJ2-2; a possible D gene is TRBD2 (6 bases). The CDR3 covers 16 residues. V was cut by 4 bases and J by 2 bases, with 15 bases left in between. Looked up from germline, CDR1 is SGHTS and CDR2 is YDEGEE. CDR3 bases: TGTGCCAGCAGCCCCCGGACTACCGCTAACACCGGGGAGCTGTTTTTT. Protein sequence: CASSPRTTANTGELFF.

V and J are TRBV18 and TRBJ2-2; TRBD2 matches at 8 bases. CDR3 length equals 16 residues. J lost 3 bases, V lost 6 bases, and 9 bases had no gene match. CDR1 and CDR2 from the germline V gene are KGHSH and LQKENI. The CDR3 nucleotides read TGTGCCAGCTCTCCAACGGGAGGGGGAGACACCGGGGAGCTGTTTTTT. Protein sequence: CASSPTGGGDTGELFF.

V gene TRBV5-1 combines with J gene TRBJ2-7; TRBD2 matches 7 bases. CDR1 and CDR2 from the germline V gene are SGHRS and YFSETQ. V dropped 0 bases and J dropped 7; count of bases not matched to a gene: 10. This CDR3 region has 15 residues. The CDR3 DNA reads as TGCGCCAGCAGCTTGGACGGGGAGGGTTCGGGAGAGCAGTACTTC. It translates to CASSLDGEGSGEQYF.

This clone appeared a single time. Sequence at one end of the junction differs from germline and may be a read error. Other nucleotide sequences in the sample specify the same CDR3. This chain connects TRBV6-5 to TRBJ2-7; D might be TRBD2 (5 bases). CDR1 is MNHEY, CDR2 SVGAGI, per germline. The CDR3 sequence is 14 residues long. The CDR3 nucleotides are TGTGCCAGCAGCCCCGGTTCGTGGGCGGGCGAGCAGTACTTT. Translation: CASSPGSWAGEQYF.